This TCR beta chain was profiled in a study of blood T cells in healthy people across ages. In regard to this clonotype: Antigen unknown.

Overall study findings and caveats: Among long-lived donors, naive CD4+ cells were more numerous and diversity higher than in aged donors. Observed TCR beta diversity per million T cells went down as age went up. This fall followed a roughly linear course with age.

Isolated PBMCs totaled at least 7 million in each sample. Germline assignment: CDR1 LGHDT and CDR2 YNNKEL (reference sequence). The length of the CDR3 is 15 residues. Trimming removed 0 bases from V and 4 bases from J, with 10 bases in between. The authors ran a second PCR of about 6 to 11 cycles using a sample-barcoded 5' primer and a J-beta primer mix. TCRdb used MiXCR to reprocess the 5' RACE reads, holding one entry per CDR3 protein. The table records more than 650,000 distinct CDR3 sequences, around 25% of them present only once. Separately, the same data were catalogued under a study of T cells of mothers and their children. This second study notes: A few mothers and their six children, all healthy Caucasians, donated.

The V gene is TRBV3-1, the J gene TRBJ2-1; no firm D call. The TCR sequence derives from a boy younger than 18 in good health. The sequencing input was blood. The CDR3 sequence: CASSQDIPAYNEQFF. The DNA of the CDR3 is TGTGCCAGCAGCCAAGACATCCCAGCTTACAATGAGCAGTTCTTC.